The next 3 T cell receptor beta chains were all read from a single sample in a study of cytomegalovirus exposure and HLA in healthy donors. Primers: 60 Vbeta forward and 13 Jbeta reverse. Some clones are missing from TCRdb's copy, which holds only in-frame ones; the method was immunoSEQ multiplex PCR. Recorded here are approximately 110,000 clones; the top ten clones represent around 2.4%. The sequenced sample was PBMCs. These receptors were taken from a man between 35 and 55 years old in good health and CMV-seronegative.

This chain uses TRBV5-6 with TRBJ1-2; 7 nucleotides align to TRBD1. The CDR3 length is 15 residues. J lost 4 bases, V lost 4 bases, and 10 bases had no gene match. CDR1 SGHDT and CDR2 YYEEEE come from the germline V gene. CDR3 protein: CASSELQGTSYGYTF. CDR3 bases: TGTGCCAGCAGCGAGCTACAGGGGACCTCCTATGGCTACACCTTC.

The gene calls are TRBV6-5 and TRBJ2-2; 9 nucleotides line up with TRBD1. CDR1 and CDR2 (germline): MNHEY, SVGAGI. Trimming took 8 bases from V and 4 from J; bases not matched to a gene: 5. The CDR3 covers 14 residues. In DNA, the CDR3 is TGTGCCAGCGGAGCGGGACAGGGCACCGGGGAGCTGTTTTTT. The encoded protein is CASGAGQGTGELFF.

This chain links TRBV7-8 with TRBJ2-7; D possibly corresponds to TRBD2 (5 bases). Trimming took 3 bases from V and 1 from J, leaving 7 bases between them. CDR1 SGHVS and CDR2 FQNEAQ come from the germline V gene. CDR3 size: 13 residues. CDR3 DNA: TGTGCCAGCAGCTTTAGGACTTCCTACGAGCAGTACTTC. Residues: CASSFRTSYEQYF. The complete variable domain, with remaining parts taken from reference TRBV7-8 and TRBJ2-7, reads GAGVSQSPRYKVAKRGQDVALRCDPISGHVSLFWYQQALGQGPEFLTYFQNEAQLDKSGLPSDRFFAERPEGSVSTLKIQRTQQEDSAVYLCASSFRTSYEQYFGPGTRLTVT.